A selection of T cell receptor beta chains follows, all from one sample in a study of T cells in Graves' hyperthyroidism and ophthalmopathy. MiXCR was run by TCRdb on the multiplex PCR reads, yielding one entry per CDR3 protein. The table shows some 770,000 distinct CDR3 sequences, with 16% occurring only once. The source material was blood. The receptors come from a man younger than 35 with Graves' hyperthyroidism. CDR3s include the opening cysteine and the closing phenylalanine or tryptophan. Fields, in order: D gene, V gene, J gene, clone size, CDR3 protein, CDR3 DNA. The D gene is left open where the match is weak. A row's size may be missing; if present it is once, few, many or a size class.

TRBD1	TRBV18	TRBJ1-5	.	CASSPPGQVYNQPQHF	TGTGCCAGCTCACCCCCGGGACAGGTGTACAATCAGCCCCAGCATTTT
.	TRBV29-1	TRBJ2-3	.	CSGRQVGDTQYF	TGCAGCGGCCGACAGGTCGGAGATACGCAGTATTTT
.	TRBV28	TRBJ2-4	few	CASSGYLAKNIQYF	TGTGCCAGCAGTGGATACTTAGCCAAAAACATTCAGTACTTC
.	TRBV7-2	TRBJ2-1	.	CATGLAPTEQFF	TGTGCCACGGGGCTAGCCCCGACGGAGCAGTTCTTC
TRBD2	TRBV6-2/TRBV6-3	TRBJ2-1	many	CASSYASGSGNEQFF	TGTGCCAGCAGTTATGCTAGCGGGAGCGGAAATGAGCAGTTCTTC
TRBD2	TRBV5-1	TRBJ2-1	many	CASSLAPAGGPNEQFF	TGCGCCAGCAGCTTGGCACCCGCGGGAGGGCCCAATGAGCAGTTCTTC
.	TRBV9	TRBJ2-5	.	CASSEDVGWETQYF	TGTGCCAGCAGCGAGGACGTGGGTTGGGAGACCCAGTACTTC
.	TRBV20-1	TRBJ2-7	many	CSARQGHMSYEQYF	TGCAGTGCTAGACAGGGACATATGTCCTACGAGCAGTACTTC
.	TRBV7-2	TRBJ2-3	.	CASSLVVRGQGRTDTQYF	TGTGCCAGCAGCTTAGTTGTGCGGGGCCAGGGGCGCACAGATACGCAGTATTTT
TRBD2	TRBV6-1	TRBJ2-7	few	CASSDKAGGPGEQYF	TGTGCCAGCAGTGACAAAGCGGGAGGGCCGGGCGAGCAGTACTTC
TRBD1	TRBV5-1	TRBJ1-4	.	CASSLSPPGGNEKLFF	TGCGCCAGCAGCTTGTCCCCACCAGGGGGTAATGAAAAACTGTTTTTT
.	TRBV4-2	TRBJ2-7	.	CASSQERLGNYEQYF	TGTGCCAGCAGCCAAGAAAGGTTAGGGAATTACGAGCAGTACTTC
.	TRBV18	TRBJ2-5	many	CASSPRRNAGETQYF	TGTGCCAGCTCACCACGTCGCAATGCGGGAGAGACCCAGTACTTC
.	TRBV3-1	TRBJ2-7	few	CASSQDVAAYEQYF	TGTGCCAGCAGCCAAGATGTAGCGGCCTACGAGCAGTACTTC
.	TRBV27	TRBJ1-6	.	CASSPLPAGPDSPLHF	TGTGCCAGCAGTCCCCTTCCCGCAGGCCCTGATTCACCCCTCCACTTT
.	TRBV7-6	TRBJ2-1	many	CASSLDWVDEQFF	TGTGCCAGCAGCTTAGACTGGGTCGATGAGCAGTTCTTC
.	TRBV20-1	TRBJ2-5	few	CSARESSQETQYF	TGCAGTGCTAGAGAAAGCTCTCAAGAGACCCAGTACTTC
.	TRBV9	TRBJ1-3	.	CASSASRDTIYF	TGTGCCAGCAGCGCCTCTAGGGACACCATATATTTT
TRBD1	TRBV6-1	TRBJ1-2	.	CASSLNRDRAYGYTF	TGTGCCAGCAGTCTAAACCGGGACAGGGCCTATGGCTACACCTTC
.	TRBV7-3	TRBJ2-1	.	CASSQGRGGEQFF	TGTGCCAGCAGCCAGGGCAGGGGCGGTGAGCAGTTCTTC
TRBD1	TRBV29-1	TRBJ2-7	few	CSVEGTGDSLEQYF	TGCAGCGTTGAAGGGACAGGGGATTCATTAGAGCAGTACTTC
.	TRBV6-1	TRBJ2-2	few	CASLALANTGELFF	TGTGCAAGCCTAGCGCTCGCGAACACCGGGGAGCTGTTTTTT
TRBD1	TRBV28	TRBJ2-1	many	CASSSLDRGTYNEQFF	TGTGCCAGCAGTTCATTGGACAGGGGAACCTACAATGAGCAGTTCTTC
.	TRBV2	TRBJ2-5	many	CASSDEGYQETQYF	TGTGCCAGCAGTGACGAAGGGTACCAAGAGACCCAGTACTTC
TRBD1	TRBV25-1	TRBJ1-4	.	CASSAGTGGYNEKLFF	TGTGCCAGCAGTGCCGGGACAGGGGGCTATAATGAAAAACTGTTTTTT
.	TRBV20-1	TRBJ1-2	.	CSARPFTAGYGYTF	TGCAGTGCTAGACCCTTCACAGCGGGCTATGGCTACACCTTC
.	TRBV6-2/TRBV6-3	TRBJ1-6	.	CASSPGQDYSPLHF	TGTGCCAGCAGCCCGGGGCAGGACTATTCACCCCTCCACTTT
TRBD2	TRBV19	TRBJ2-3	few	CASSAGLAGLLDTQYF	TGTGCCAGTAGTGCAGGACTAGCGGGATTGTTAGATACGCAGTATTTT
.	TRBV28	TRBJ2-7	many	CASSLYDSSEQYF	TGTGCCAGCAGTTTATACGACTCGTCCGAGCAGTACTTC
TRBD1	TRBV18	TRBJ1-1	many	CASSLRTGSLTEAFF	TGTGCCAGCTCACTTCGGACAGGCTCGTTGACTGAAGCTTTCTTT
.	TRBV7-9	TRBJ2-5	many	CASSRQEEETQYF	TGTGCCAGCAGCAGACAGGAGGAAGAGACCCAGTACTTC
.	TRBV6-1	TRBJ1-5	few	CASSDLGPQHF	TGTGCCAGCAGTGATTTGGGGCCCCAGCATTTT
TRBD2	TRBV12-3/TRBV12-4	TRBJ2-7	.	CASTLAGLDGDEQCF	TGTGCCAGCACCCTAGCGGGACTAGACGGGGACGAGCAGTGCTTC
TRBD2	TRBV24-1	TRBJ2-1	few	CATSELTSGRNEQFF	TGTGCCACCAGTGAACTGACTAGCGGGAGAAATGAGCAGTTCTTC
TRBD2	TRBV28	TRBJ2-3	many	CASSGLAEGDTQYF	TGTGCCAGCAGCGGACTAGCAGAGGGGGATACGCAGTATTTT
.	TRBV5-1	TRBJ2-1	.	CASSLASKSSYNEQFF	TGCGCCAGCAGCTTGGCTAGCAAGAGCTCCTACAATGAGCAGTTCTTC
.	TRBV12-3/TRBV12-4	TRBJ1-1	.	CASLNVTGSDTEAFF	TGTGCCAGCCTCAATGTTACAGGGTCTGACACTGAAGCTTTCTTT
.	TRBV9	TRBJ1-1	.	CASSVGNRDTEAFF	TGTGCCAGCAGCGTGGGGAACAGGGACACTGAAGCTTTCTTT
TRBD2	TRBV6-2/TRBV6-3	TRBJ2-3	.	CASSGRDSSTDTQYF	TGTGCCAGCAGTGGGAGGGACTCTAGCACAGATACGCAGTATTTT
.	TRBV6-2/TRBV6-3	TRBJ1-1	.	CASITPQLTEAFF	TGTGCCAGCATTACACCCCAGCTCACTGAAGCTTTCTTT
.	TRBV5-1	TRBJ1-3	.	CASSPTTQPGNTIYF	TGCGCCAGCAGCCCTACTACACAGCCTGGAAACACCATATATTTT
.	TRBV24-1	TRBJ1-5	.	CATSDPLGDQPQHF	TGTGCCACCAGTGATCCCCTAGGGGATCAGCCCCAGCATTTT
.	TRBV7-8	TRBJ2-7	many	CASSPPGGPSSYEQYF	TGTGCCAGCAGCCCCCCGGGCGGTCCGAGCTCCTACGAGCAGTACTTC
TRBD1	TRBV30	TRBJ2-5	many	CAWSGSRGETQYF	TGTGCCTGGAGTGGATCCAGGGGGGAGACCCAGTACTTC
.	TRBV28	TRBJ2-5	many	CASSFGSDGTQYF	TGTGCCAGCAGTTTCGGGTCCGACGGGACCCAGTACTTC
.	TRBV4-3	TRBJ2-7	.	CASSQETGSSYEQYF	TGCGCCAGCAGCCAGGAAACAGGGTCCTCCTACGAGCAGTACTTC
TRBD2	TRBV28	TRBJ2-7	many	CASSLGQREGYEQYF	TGTGCCAGCAGTTTAGGCCAGCGGGAGGGCTACGAGCAGTACTTC
TRBD1	TRBV6-1	TRBJ2-7	many	CASSEAWDRGTYEQYF	TGTGCCAGCAGTGAAGCTTGGGACAGGGGCACCTACGAGCAGTACTTC
.	TRBV27	TRBJ2-7	few	CASSFQRSHEQYF	TGTGCCAGCAGTTTCCAGCGGAGCCACGAGCAGTACTTC
TRBD1	TRBV10-3	TRBJ2-2	many	CAITRQGVPTGELFF	TGTGCCATCACCCGCCAGGGGGTCCCCACCGGGGAGCTGTTTTTT
.	TRBV9	TRBJ1-5	.	CAGRIISMGLSNQPQHF	TGTGCCGGTAGAATAATTTCAATGGGCCTTAGCAATCAGCCCCAGCATTTT
.	TRBV7-9	TRBJ1-6	many	CASRQSSGGSPLHF	TGTGCCAGCAGACAGTCTTCTGGTGGTTCACCCCTCCACTTT
TRBD2	TRBV18	TRBJ2-3	many	CASSPGGAADTQYF	TGTGCCAGCTCGCCCGGGGGGGCGGCAGATACGCAGTATTTT
TRBD1	TRBV6-1	TRBJ1-5	.	CASTEDRDRQPQHF	TGTGCCAGCACTGAAGACAGGGATCGTCAGCCCCAGCATTTT
TRBD2	TRBV20-1	TRBJ2-1	.	CSADIKRLASRYEQFF	TGCAGTGCTGACATAAAACGACTAGCAAGCAGGTATGAGCAGTTCTTC
.	TRBV29-1	TRBJ1-3	.	CSVARDSSGNTIYF	TGCAGCGTGGCCCGCGACAGCTCTGGAAACACCATATATTTT
.	TRBV12-3/TRBV12-4	TRBJ1-2	many	CASSLPGPGGYTF	TGTGCCAGCAGTCTCCCAGGCCCCGGTGGCTACACCTTC